Listed here are 27 T cell receptor beta chains from one sample, sequenced in a study of T cell responses to AZD1222 COVID-19 vaccine. The table came from immunoSEQ multiplex PCR; TCRdb's copy has only in-frame clones and leaves some out. The sample includes 130,000 or so clones, approximately 93% of them seen just once. This specimen consisted of peripheral blood, obtained on day 0 of MenACWY control vaccination. These receptors originate from an adult in good health.

The rearrangement joins TRBV12-3 or TRBV12-4 to TRBJ2-7, with D perhaps TRBD2 (6 bases). The CDR3 runs 11 residues. V lost 8 bases, J lost 6 bases, and 11 bases lay in between. CDR3 in amino acids: CASARRGEQYF. The CDR3 DNA is TGTGCCAGCGCGAGGCGGGGCGAGCAGTACTTC.

The chain couples TRBV19 to TRBJ1-3, with D uncertain. CDR3 size: 14 residues. Trimming left V 4 bases short and J 2 bases short, with 9 bases between. The germline V gene has CDR1 LNHDA and CDR2 SQIVND (reference sequence). The CDR3 protein is CASSTRATGNTIYF. In nucleotides, the CDR3 is TGTGCCAGTAGTACCCGAGCAACTGGAAACACCATATATTTT.

The chain has TRBV2 and TRBJ1-2; 8 bases are shared with TRBD1. CDR1 is SNHLY and CDR2 is FYNNEI in the germline V gene. There are 15 residues in the CDR3. The ends lost 5 bases at V and 4 bases at J; junction bases unmatched: 9. The CDR3 DNA reads as TGTGCCAGCAGTTCGACAGGGGTCCCCATCTATGGCTACACCTTC. Translated: CASSSTGVPIYGYTF.

V and J are TRBV7-9 and TRBJ2-5; D is possibly TRBD2 (6 bases). This CDR3 spans 14 amino acids. Trimming stripped 5 bases from V and 3 bases from J, with 13 bases between. Per the germline V gene, CDR1 is SEHNR and CDR2 is FQNEAQ (reference sequence). CDR3 nucleotide sequence: TGTGCCAGCAGCCCCCTCCCGGGGGAAGAGACCCAGTACTTC. Protein sequence: CASSPLPGEETQYF.

The CDR3 DNA reads TGCGCCAGCAGCTTGGGGGGACAGGGGGCAAATGAGCAGTTCTTC. Translating gives CASSLGGQGANEQFF. The chain joins TRBV5-1 to TRBJ2-1; 12 bases are shared with TRBD1. CDR1 is SGHRS and CDR2 is YFSETQ in the germline V gene. V lost 0 bases to trimming and J lost 7 bases; unmatched junction nucleotides: 2. This CDR3 has 15 amino acids.

This clone has a handful of counts. J is TRBJ2-5 and V is TRBV5-4; 11 nucleotides line up with TRBD2. The CDR3 totals 16 residues. Germline assignment: CDR1 SGHNT and CDR2 YYREEE (reference sequence). The trim removed 2 bases at V and 4 bases at J, leaving 7 bases unmatched. CDR3 nucleotide sequence: TGTGCCAGCAGCTTAACTAGCGGGGGAAGGGGAGAGACCCAGTACTTC. Its translation: CASSLTSGGRGETQYF.

The V gene is TRBV19, the J gene TRBJ1-2; D is possibly TRBD1 (5 bases). Trimming stripped 7 bases from V and 3 bases from J, with 21 bases between. The length of the CDR3 is 16 residues. Per the germline V gene, CDR1 is LNHDA and CDR2 is SQIVND (reference sequence). The CDR3 DNA sequence: TGTGCCAGTACCCCCGGAAGGGCTGGAGGGGACTATGGCTACACCTTC. It codes for CASTPGRAGGDYGYTF. Full variable domain (outside the CDR3, taken from reference TRBV19 and TRBJ1-2): DGGITQSPKYLFRKEGQNVTLSCEQNLNHDAMYWYRQDPGQGLRLIYYSQIVNDFQKGDIAEGYSVSREKKESFPLTVTSAQKNPTAFYLCASTPGRAGGDYGYTFGSGTRLTVV.

A few counts support this clone. The chain joins TRBV28 to TRBJ2-1; a weak D match, TRBD2 (5 bases). The CDR3 has 12 amino acids. CDR1 MDHEN and CDR2 SYDVKM come from the germline V gene. The V end lost 4 bases, the J end lost 10 bases, and 11 bases lay between the germline ends. The CDR3, as DNA: TGTGCCAGCAGTTCCACAAAGCGGGAGCAGTTCTTC. This codes for CASSSTKREQFF.

DNA for the CDR3: TGTGCCAGTAGTATGGTCCAAAATCAGCCCCAGCATTTT. Translating gives CASSMVQNQPQHF. The V gene is TRBV19, the J gene TRBJ1-5; D not certain. The CDR3 is 13 residues long. V lost 3 bases and J lost 4, with 7 bases in between. CDR1 is LNHDA and CDR2 is SQIVND in the germline V gene (reference sequence).

The chain employs TRBV15 and TRBJ2-5, with 10 bases fitting TRBD2. Germline V gene sequence: CDR1 LNHNV, CDR2 YYDKDF (reference sequence). Trimming removed 4 bases from V and 5 bases from J; junction bases left unmatched: 16. The CDR3 contains 18 residues. In nucleotides, the CDR3 is TGTGCCACCAGCACCCCCCTCGGGCTAGCGGGAGAGGGGGAGACCCAGTACTTC. Translation: CATSTPLGLAGEGETQYF.

The chain joins TRBV9 to TRBJ2-1; the D gene could be TRBD1 or TRBD2 (5 bases each). The V gene lost 0 bases and the J gene lost 10 bases, with 11 bases spanning the gap. Looked up from germline, CDR1 is SGDLS and CDR2 is YYNGEE. The CDR3 covers 13 residues. As DNA, the CDR3 is TGTGCCAGCAGCGTAGTCGGGTGGGGGGAGCAGTTCTTC. Translation: CASSVVGWGEQFF.

CDR3 loop: CASMETAYEQYF. The CDR3 DNA reads TGTGCCAGCATGGAGACAGCCTACGAGCAGTACTTC. The V call is TRBV2, the J call TRBJ2-7; TRBD1 is a possible D gene (5 bases). The CDR3 extends over 12 amino acids. Germline CDR1 is SNHLY and CDR2 is FYNNEI. V gave up 7 bases and J gave up 2 bases, with 9 bases separating them.

The CDR3: CASRRAGGPGEQYF. The DNA of the CDR3 is TGTGCCAGCAGAAGAGCGGGAGGGCCGGGTGAGCAGTACTTC. The chain couples TRBV19 to TRBJ2-7; TRBD2 aligns across 10 bases. Unmatched junction bases numbered 12, after V lost 9 bases and J lost 7 bases. CDR1 is LNHDA, CDR2 SQIVND, per germline (reference sequence). This CDR3 contains 14 residues.

The chain is built from TRBV5-1 and TRBJ1-4; D is possibly TRBD1 (6 bases). The CDR3 extends over 16 amino acids. Germline CDR1 reads SGHRS; CDR2 reads YFSETQ. V was shortened by 3 bases and J by 1 base, with 13 bases between the two germline ends. In DNA, the CDR3 is TGCGCCAGCAGCTCCGGACAGTTAGGAACTAATGAAAAACTGTTTTTT. Translated, it gives CASSSGQLGTNEKLFF.

The chain employs TRBV5-1 and TRBJ2-5; 11 bases are shared with TRBD1. The junction had 0 bases not matched to a gene; V was cut back by 4 bases and J by 1 base. The CDR3 has 14 amino acids. Germline assignment: CDR1 SGHRS and CDR2 YFSETQ. The CDR3 loop reads CASSGTGGQETQYF. The CDR3 coding sequence is TGCGCCAGCAGCGGGACAGGGGGCCAAGAGACCCAGTACTTC.

In this sample, this clone turned up once. The rearrangement uses TRBV6-4 and TRBJ1-5; no definite D call. V gave up 5 bases and J gave up 8 bases, with 13 bases separating them. The CDR3 has 13 residues. The germline CDR1 and CDR2 sequences are MRHNA and SNTAGT. The CDR3 DNA is TGTGCCAGCAGTAGAACCCACGGGGAGCCCCAGCATTTT. Amino acid sequence: CASSRTHGEPQHF.

The chain combines TRBV5-6 with TRBJ2-7; D may be TRBD1 (7 bases). V lost 4 bases to trimming and J lost 5 bases, with 13 bases between them. The CDR3 is made up of 13 amino acids. Germline CDR1 SGHDT, CDR2 YYEEEE. CDR3 bases: TGTGCCAGCAGCCCCCAGGGGGGCCACGAGCAGTACTTC. Its protein product is CASSPQGGHEQYF.

J is TRBJ1-4 and V is TRBV4-1, with D hard to call. The length of the CDR3 is 15 residues. Trimming removed 2 bases at V and 0 bases at J, with 7 bases between. Germline V gene sequence: CDR1 MGHRA, CDR2 YSYEKL. CDR3 region: CASSQLSATNEKLFF. Written as DNA, the CDR3 is TGCGCCAGCAGCCAACTTTCTGCAACTAATGAAAAACTGTTTTTT.

The rearrangement joins TRBV7-2 to TRBJ2-1; weak D call: TRBD2 (7 bases). Trimming took 4 bases from V and 1 from J, leaving 14 bases between them. The CDR3 extends over 16 amino acids. Germline loops: CDR1 SGHTA, CDR2 FQGNSA. CDR3 nucleotides: TGTGCCAGCAGCTCGGTGGCGGGGGCGTCCTACAATGAGCAGTTCTTC. Its protein is CASSSVAGASYNEQFF. The whole variable domain, filled in from reference TRBV7-2 and TRBJ2-1, reads GAGVSQSPSNKVTEKGKDVELRCDPISGHTALYWYRQSLGQGLEFLIYFQGNSAPDKSGLPSDRFSAERTGGSVSTLTIQRTQQEDSAVYLCASSSVAGASYNEQFFGPGTRLTVL.

The chain links TRBV4-3 to TRBJ2-3, with unresolved D. Trimming took off 0 bases at V and 6 bases at J, with 7 bases between the two ends. CDR3 length: 13 residues. The germline V gene encodes CDR1 LGHNA and CDR2 YSLEER. DNA of the CDR3: TGCGCCAGCAGCCAAGACGGACCGGATACGCAGTATTTT. It specifies CASSQDGPDTQYF.

This sequence joins TRBV19 and TRBJ1-1, with a possible D match to TRBD1 (5 bases). Per the germline V gene, CDR1 is LNHDA and CDR2 is SQIVND (reference sequence). CDR3 length: 11 residues. The V end was cut by 7 bases, the J end by 8 bases, with 11 bases between. CDR3 nucleotides: TGTGCCAGTATCGGGGCGGGAGAAGCTTTCTTT. This encodes CASIGAGEAFF.

The V gene is TRBV6-1, the J gene TRBJ1-1, with a possible D match to TRBD1 (5 bases). The length of the CDR3 is 13 residues. V was clipped by 0 bases and J by 8 bases, with 10 bases between them. CDR1 is MNHNS and CDR2 is SASEGT in the germline V gene. This chain's CDR3 is CASSEATGSEAFF. As DNA, the CDR3 is TGTGCCAGCAGTGAAGCCACAGGATCCGAAGCTTTCTTT.

The chain combines TRBV10-2 with TRBJ1-1; a weak D match, TRBD1 (5 bases). The CDR3 loop spans 13 amino acids. Trimming cost V 3 bases and J 1 base, with 6 bases left between them. In germline, CDR1 is WSHSY, CDR2 SAAADI. The CDR3 nucleotides read TGCGCCAGCAGTGACAGGGCGAACACTGAAGCTTTCTTT. Its protein is CASSDRANTEAFF.

This chain joins TRBV11-3 and TRBJ2-5; 7 bases fit TRBD1. This CDR3 has 16 amino acids. The germline V gene has CDR1 SGHNT and CDR2 YENEEA. V shed 5 bases and J 0 bases; nucleotides not matched to a gene: 9. The CDR3 sequence is CASSPTHTGDQETQYF. Here the CDR3 DNA reads TGTGCCAGCAGCCCGACCCACACAGGGGACCAAGAGACCCAGTACTTC.

The V and J genes are TRBV3-1 (or the pseudogene TRBV3-2) and TRBJ1-2; 7 bases are shared with TRBD1. The V and J ends lost 4 bases and 4 bases, in that order; junction bases with no gene match: 9. This CDR3 region has 15 residues. Germline V CDR1 and CDR2: LGHDT, YNNKEL (reference sequence). This CDR3 reads CASSPDRVLAYGYTF. For the CDR3, the DNA is TGTGCCAGCAGCCCAGACAGGGTGCTCGCCTATGGCTACACCTTC.

The rearrangement uses TRBV6-5 and TRBJ1-2; D not resolved. With 7 bases removed from V and 2 bases from J, the gap between germline ends came to 5 bases. Looked up from germline, CDR1 is MNHEY and CDR2 is SVGAGI. The CDR3 covers 11 residues. CDR3 loop: CASKTNYGYTF. The CDR3 DNA is TGTGCCAGCAAAACGAACTATGGCTACACCTTC.

This sequence joins TRBV28 and TRBJ2-7; 10 bases match TRBD2. The CDR3 extends over 14 amino acids. J was trimmed by 4 bases and V by 6 bases; bases with no gene match: 6. Germline CDR1 reads MDHEN; CDR2 reads SYDVKM. CDR3 protein: CASSLRTSGYEQYF. CDR3 in DNA: TGTGCCAGCAGCCTTCGGACTAGCGGATACGAGCAGTACTTC.